The 22 T cell receptor beta chains below all came from one sample that was sequenced in a study of cytomegalovirus exposure and HLA in healthy donors. The PCR was carried out with 60 Vbeta primers and 13 Jbeta primers. TCRdb keeps only in-frame clones here, not all; method: immunoSEQ multiplex PCR. The sample comprises approximately 120,000 clones, about three quarters of which are singletons, and approximately 1.2% rests with the top ten. The specimen sequenced was PBMCs. These receptors originate from a female donor in good health and CMV-seronegative.

The CDR3: CASSVLREGQQFF. The CDR3 DNA reads as TGTGCCAGTAGTGTTTTGAGGGAGGGACAGCAGTTCTTC. The chain carries TRBV19 and TRBJ2-1; 7 positions match TRBD2. The CDR3 has 13 residues. Germline V gives CDR1 LNHDA, CDR2 SQIVND (reference sequence). V shed 5 bases and J 11 bases; nucleotides not matched to a gene: 9.

In the case of this clone: Within the sample, other DNA sequences also encode this same CDR3. This chain connects TRBV18 to TRBJ1-1; a possible D gene is TRBD1 (5 bases). The V gene lost 1 base and the J gene lost 5 bases, with 5 bases spanning the gap. Germline V gene sequence: CDR1 KGHSH, CDR2 LQKENI. This CDR3 region has 12 residues. The CDR3 sequence is CASSPQGTEAFF. The CDR3 DNA follows: TGTGCCAGCTCACCACAGGGGACTGAAGCTTTCTTT.

The chain recombines TRBV5-1 with TRBJ2-7; 15 bases are shared with TRBD2. This CDR3 is built from 17 residues. Germline loops: CDR1 SGHRS, CDR2 YFSETQ. The junction had 4 bases not matched to a gene; V was cut back by 3 bases and J by 0 bases. CDR3 DNA: TGCGCCAGCAGCTCGGGACTAGCGGGGGGAAGCTCCTACGAGCAGTACTTC. Its translation is CASSSGLAGGSSYEQYF.

This sequence joins TRBV28 and TRBJ2-2; a weak D match, TRBD2 (5 bases). The CDR3 has 15 amino acids. Trimming removed 6 bases from V and 2 bases from J, with 13 bases in between. The germline V gene has CDR1 MDHEN and CDR2 SYDVKM. The CDR3 nucleotides read TGTGCCAGCAGCCAAGCGGACTTAAACACCGGGGAGCTGTTTTTT. Its protein product is CASSQADLNTGELFF.

This chain links TRBV30 with TRBJ1-1; TRBD1 matches at 8 bases. V lost 2 bases to trimming and J lost 3 bases; unmatched junction nucleotides: 5. The CDR3 loop spans 14 amino acids. Germline V CDR1 and CDR2: GTSNPN, SVGIG (reference sequence). Written as DNA, the CDR3 is TGTGCCTGGAGTCGGACAGGGCTGTACACTGAAGCTTTCTTT. The encoded protein is CAWSRTGLYTEAFF.

This chain joins TRBV2 and TRBJ1-1; weak D call: TRBD1 (5 bases). The V gene lost 1 base and the J gene lost 2 bases, with 8 bases spanning the gap. The CDR3 covers 14 residues. Germline V gene sequence: CDR1 SNHLY, CDR2 FYNNEI. Here the CDR3 reads CASSEEGRNTEAFF. DNA for the CDR3: TGTGCCAGCAGTGAAGAGGGGCGAAACACTGAAGCTTTCTTT.

This rearrangement joins TRBV2 to TRBJ2-2; TRBD1 agrees at 9 bases. Germline CDR1 is SNHLY and CDR2 is FYNNEI. J gave up 5 bases and V 6 bases, and 7 bases lay outside the gene matches. The CDR3 is 15 residues long. CDR3 sequence (DNA): TGTGCCAGCAGGCCGGGACAGGGCTTAACCGGGGAGCTGTTTTTT. Amino acids: CASRPGQGLTGELFF.

The rearrangement uses TRBV10-3 and TRBJ1-4, with D possibly matching TRBD1 (6 bases). V shed 10 bases and J shed 7 bases, with 19 bases lying between them. The CDR3 runs 14 residues. Looked up from germline, CDR1 is ENHRY and CDR2 is SYGVKD. The CDR3 protein is CATGAGAGREKLFF. As DNA, the CDR3 is TGTGCCACGGGGGCGGGGGCCGGTCGTGAAAAACTGTTTTTT.

The V gene is TRBV18, the J gene TRBJ2-1, with 9 bases aligning to TRBD1. After removal of 6 bases from V and 6 bases from J, the junction contained 9 bases not matched to a gene. The germline CDR1 and CDR2 sequences are KGHSH and LQKENI. The CDR3 consists of 15 residues. The CDR3: CASSRRGQGGNEQFF. CDR3 in DNA: TGTGCCAGCTCCCGAAGGGGACAGGGAGGCAATGAGCAGTTCTTC.

The V gene is TRBV4-2, the J gene TRBJ2-7, with 7 nucleotides matching TRBD1. This CDR3 is built from 15 residues. Per germline, CDR1 LGHNA and CDR2 YNFKEQ. The V segment lost 5 bases and the J segment 2 bases; nucleotides outside the gene matches: 9. The CDR3 coding sequence is TGTGCCAGCAGCAGCCGGACAGGTAGAACCTACGAGCAGTACTTC. It specifies CASSSRTGRTYEQYF.

The chain couples TRBV18 to TRBJ2-7, with a possible D match to TRBD2 (5 bases). V dropped 1 base and J dropped 7 bases, with 20 bases sitting between them. The CDR3 extends over 16 amino acids. Germline values: CDR1 KGHSH, CDR2 LQKENI. For the CDR3, the DNA is TGTGCCAGCTCACCACTAGCGAGGCGGTTGACGGAAGAGCAGTACTTC. Encoded protein: CASSPLARRLTEEQYF.

The chain carries TRBV10-3 and TRBJ2-7; no clear D. V was clipped by 0 bases and J by 7 bases, with 10 bases between them. The germline gives CDR1 ENHRY, CDR2 SYGVKD. The CDR3 extends over 13 amino acids. CDR3 amino acids: CAISESKAQEQYF. The CDR3 DNA follows: TGTGCCATCAGTGAGTCGAAAGCACAGGAGCAGTACTTC.

This clone was seen only a few times. The chain links TRBV6-1 to TRBJ1-5; 9 bases match TRBD1. The length of the CDR3 is 14 residues. The V and J ends lost 6 bases and 6 bases, in that order; junction bases with no gene match: 6. Germline CDR1 is MNHNS and CDR2 is SASEGT. CDR3 DNA sequence: TGTGCCAGCAGGCCGGGACAGGGTGGTCAGCCCCAGCATTTT. Amino acids: CASRPGQGGQPQHF.

The chain is built from TRBV5-6 and TRBJ2-1, with TRBD2 matching 8 bases. J was trimmed by 5 bases and V by 0 bases; bases with no gene match: 7. The CDR3 totals 16 residues. Germline CDR1 and CDR2: SGHDT and YYEEEE. The DNA for the CDR3 is TGTGCCAGCAGCTTGGACGGCGGGAGGAGGCACAATGAGCAGTTCTTC. Amino acids: CASSLDGGRRHNEQFF.

The V gene is TRBV19, the J gene TRBJ2-1, with TRBD2 matching over 7 bases. The CDR3 runs to 20 residues. Germline lookup yields CDR1 LNHDA and CDR2 SQIVND (reference sequence). J lost 1 base, V lost 5 bases, and 20 bases had no gene match. The CDR3 region has the DNA TGTGCCAGTAGTCCTCGAGATCGGACGGGAGGTTGGGGATCCTACAATGAGCAGTTCTTC. It yields the protein CASSPRDRTGGWGSYNEQFF.

V and J are TRBV27 and TRBJ1-1; no firm D call. From germline, CDR1 is MNHEY and CDR2 SMNVEV (reference sequence). The V gene lost 6 bases and the J gene lost 6 bases, with 14 bases spanning the gap. The CDR3 totals 13 residues. The CDR3 sequence is CASRRLMVSEAFF. CDR3 coding DNA: TGTGCCAGCAGGAGATTGATGGTCTCTGAAGCTTTCTTT.

This chain links TRBV2 with TRBJ2-3, with D hard to call. The CDR3 spans 14 residues. Trimming took 5 bases from V and 2 from J, leaving 11 bases between them. Germline lookup yields CDR1 SNHLY and CDR2 FYNNEI. The CDR3 DNA is TGTGCCAGCAGTTTTCGTCTCTACACAGATACGCAGTATTTT. This translates into CASSFRLYTDTQYF.

This clone was detected once. This chain joins TRBV11-2 and TRBJ2-7; 8 bases are shared with TRBD1. The CDR3 loop spans 15 amino acids. With V trimmed by 5 bases and J by 1 base, 7 bases remained unmatched. Germline-derived CDR1 and CDR2 are SGHAT and FQNNGV. The CDR3, as DNA: TGTGCCAGCAGCCGTCTCAGGGGGCATTCCTACGAGCAGTACTTC. This sequence encodes CASSRLRGHSYEQYF.

This chain links TRBV2 with TRBJ1-2; D uncertain. In germline, CDR1 is SNHLY, CDR2 FYNNEI. The length of the CDR3 is 16 residues. The ends were cut back, 3 bases at V and 3 bases at J, with 17 bases in the middle. This chain's CDR3 is CASSEGGGIGDYGYTF. DNA of the CDR3: TGTGCCAGCAGTGAGGGAGGAGGGATCGGGGACTATGGCTACACCTTC.

The CDR3 region is CASSLQGAEEKLFF. In DNA form, the CDR3 reads TGTGCCAGCAGCTTACAGGGGGCGGAGGAAAAACTGTTTTTT. V is TRBV5-5 and J is TRBJ1-4; TRBD1 matches at 9 bases. V was pared by 2 bases and J by 8 bases, with 4 bases of the junction left unmatched. CDR1 and CDR2 (germline): SGHKS, YYEKEE (reference sequence). The CDR3 has 14 residues.

The gene calls are TRBV29-1 and TRBJ2-7; 9 bases fit TRBD1. V shed 8 bases and J 3 bases; nucleotides not matched to a gene: 8. CDR3 length: 13 amino acids. Germline-derived CDR1 and CDR2 are SQVTM and ANQGSEA. In nucleotides, the CDR3 is TGCAGCATAGGGGGACAGGGATTCTACGAGCAGTACTTC. This gives the protein CSIGGQGFYEQYF.

Concerning this clone itself: The junction shows a germline mismatch at one end, possibly a read error. The chain combines TRBV7-9 with TRBJ1-1, with TRBD1 matching over 8 bases. Germline assignment: CDR1 SEHNR and CDR2 FQNEAQ (reference sequence). The CDR3 runs 15 residues. CDR3 DNA sequence: TGTTCCAGCAGCTTAGCAGGGGGCCGTCGAACTGAAGCTTTCTTT. Residues: CSSSLAGGRRTEAFF. Supplemented by reference TRBV7-9 and TRBJ1-1, the full variable domain reads DTGVSQNPRHKITKRGQNVTFRCDPISEHNRLYWYRQTLGQGPEFLTYFQNEAQLEKSRLLSDRFSAERPKGSFSTLEIQRTEQGDSAMYLCSSSLAGGRRTEAFFGQGTRLTVV.